A selection of T cell receptor beta chains follows, all from one sample in a study of cytomegalovirus exposure and HLA in healthy donors. Using immunoSEQ multiplex PCR, the repertoire was profiled, and TCRdb retains in-frame clones only, with some absent. The table includes 49,000 or so clones, around 80% detected once. The sample comprised PBMCs. The receptors were sampled from a boy younger than 18 in good health and CMV-seropositive. The CDR3 runs from the conserved cysteine through the conserved F or W. Each record gives: D gene, clone size, V gene, J gene, CDR3 protein, CDR3 DNA. A D gene is named only where the DNA matches it firmly. A row's size may be missing; if present it is once, few, many or a size class.

.,.,TRBV19,TRBJ1-5,CASSGGSQPQHF,TGTGCCAGTAGTGGGGGGTCTCAGCCCCAGCATTTT
TRBD1,.,TRBV27,TRBJ2-7,CASKFGTGVEQYF,TGTGCCAGCAAATTTGGGACAGGGGTCGAGCAGTACTTC
.,.,TRBV7-8,TRBJ2-1,CASGGPADEQFF,TGTGCCAGCGGGGGCCCCGCCGATGAGCAGTTCTTC
.,.,TRBV5-1,TRBJ2-7,CASSLVSANKREQYF,TGCGCCAGCAGCTTGGTCAGCGCCAACAAGAGGGAGCAGTACTTC
.,.,TRBV10-2,TRBJ1-5,CASSESPDRNQPQHF,TGCGCCAGCAGTGAGAGTCCGGACAGAAATCAGCCCCAGCATTTT
.,.,TRBV5-4,TRBJ1-4,CASSLQASEKLFF,TGTGCCAGCAGCTTACAGGCTTCGGAAAAACTGTTTTTT
.,.,TRBV5-5,TRBJ1-1,CASSTYLKTEAFF,TGTGCCAGCAGCACCTACCTAAAAACTGAAGCTTTCTTT
.,once,TRBV6-1,TRBJ2-7,CASIPTTGGAYEQYF,TGTGCCAGCATTCCGACTACAGGGGGGGCCTACGAGCAGTACTTC
.,.,TRBV6-5,TRBJ1-1,CASRLNRVWNTEAFF,TGTGCCAGCAGACTAAACAGGGTCTGGAACACTGAAGCTTTCTTT
TRBD2,.,TRBV9,TRBJ2-5,CASSGGLARETQYF,TGTGCCAGCAGCGGGGGACTAGCTCGGGAGACCCAGTACTTC
.,.,TRBV5-5,TRBJ1-6,CASSLTGNSPLHF,TGTGCCAGCAGCTTGACAGGGAATTCACCCCTCCACTTT
TRBD2,.,TRBV11-3,TRBJ2-5,CASSLAGGETQYF,TGTGCCAGCAGCTTAGCGGGGGGAGAGACCCAGTACTTC